Below are 10 T cell receptor beta chains sequenced from a single sample in a study of cytomegalovirus exposure and HLA in healthy donors. The PCR used 60 Vbeta and 13 Jbeta primers. Assay: immunoSEQ multiplex PCR; the TCRdb copy retains only in-frame clones and omits some. The repertoire holds approximately 200,000 clones, about 80% seen once, with about 16% in the top ten. Sample: PBMCs. All receptors derive from a man aged 35-49 years in good health and CMV-seronegative.

The chain recombines TRBV6-5 with TRBJ1-5; D ambiguous. V lost 6 bases and J 0 bases, leaving 12 bases between the germline ends. This CDR3 has 15 amino acids. Germline V gives CDR1 MNHEY, CDR2 SVGAGI. Here the CDR3 reads CASRLTSNSNQPQHF. The CDR3, as DNA: TGTGCCAGCAGATTGACTTCTAATAGCAATCAGCCCCAGCATTTT.

The J gene is TRBJ2-5, the V gene TRBV4-2; 11 nucleotides match TRBD2. V shed 1 base and J 1 base; nucleotides not matched to a gene: 2. The CDR3 is 16 amino acids. Germline CDR1 reads LGHNA; CDR2 reads YNFKEQ. As DNA, the CDR3 is TGTGCCAGCAGCCAAGGGACTAGCGGGCGCCAAGAGACCCAGTACTTC. Its protein is CASSQGTSGRQETQYF.

V gene TRBV7-3 combines with J gene TRBJ2-5, with a weak D call TRBD2 (6 bases). Germline CDR1 reads SGHTA; CDR2 reads FQGTGA. The CDR3 length is 13 residues. With 5 bases removed from V and 2 bases from J, the gap between germline ends came to 9 bases. CDR3 loop: CASSPGLQETQYF. As DNA, the CDR3 is TGTGCCAGCAGCCCGGGACTTCAAGAGACCCAGTACTTC. The variable domain in full, completed from reference TRBV7-3 and TRBJ2-5, reads GAGVSQTPSNKVTEKGKYVELRCDPISGHTALYWYRQSLGQGPEFLIYFQGTGAADDSGLPNDRFFAVRPEGSVSTLKIQRTERGDSAVYLCASSPGLQETQYFGPGTRLLVL.

The chain carries TRBV28 and TRBJ2-3; 8 positions match TRBD2. The CDR3 spans 16 residues. Germline CDR1 and CDR2: MDHEN and SYDVKM. Trimming took 6 bases from V and 4 from J; bases not matched to a gene: 12. CDR3 nucleotide sequence: TGTGCCAGCAGGGGAGCGGGAGTAACTTCCGCAGATACGCAGTATTTT. Translation gives CASRGAGVTSADTQYF.

This chain uses TRBV6-5 with TRBJ2-7; TRBD1 is a possible D gene (6 bases). V lost 3 bases and J lost 0, with 12 bases in between. This CDR3 contains 15 residues. CDR1 and CDR2 (germline): MNHEY, SVGAGI. The CDR3 nucleotides read TGTGCCAGCAGTTATGGACAGTTAAGCTCCTACGAGCAGTACTTC. Its protein is CASSYGQLSSYEQYF.

The CDR3 spells CAALLQETQYF. Written as DNA, the CDR3 is TGTGCCGCACTCCTCCAAGAGACCCAGTACTTC. The gene calls are TRBV30 and TRBJ2-5; D gene unclear. This CDR3 spans 11 amino acids. The V gene's germline CDR1 is GTSNPN and CDR2 SVGIG (reference sequence). V was cut by 8 bases and J by 1 base, with 8 bases left in between.

J is TRBJ2-5 and V is TRBV28; 9 nucleotides match TRBD1. The V gene's germline CDR1 is MDHEN and CDR2 SYDVKM. The CDR3 extends over 15 amino acids. V was clipped by 7 bases and J by 4 bases; unmatched bases: 10. Here the CDR3 reads CASTATPGQGETQYF. As DNA, the CDR3 is TGTGCCAGCACCGCTACACCGGGACAGGGAGAGACCCAGTACTTC.

The J gene is TRBJ2-1, the V gene TRBV12-5; TRBD2 agrees at 11 bases. Per the germline V gene, CDR1 is LGHNT and CDR2 is FRNRAP. J was trimmed by 7 bases and V by 4 bases; bases with no gene match: 0. This CDR3 has 13 residues. The CDR3 region is CASGSSGRNEQFF. The CDR3 DNA sequence: TGTGCTAGTGGTTCTAGCGGGAGGAATGAGCAGTTCTTC. Based on the CDR3 plus reference TRBV12-5 and TRBJ2-1, the full variable domain is DARVTQTPRHKVTEMGQEVTMRCQPILGHNTVFWYRQTMMQGLELLAYFRNRAPLDDSGMPKDRFSAEMPDATLATLKIQPSEPRDSAVYFCASGSSGRNEQFFGPGTRLTVL.

This rearrangement joins TRBV5-6 to TRBJ2-3; a weak D match, TRBD1 (6 bases). The CDR3 extends over 13 amino acids. Germline CDR1 reads SGHDT; CDR2 reads YYEEEE. V dropped 3 bases and J dropped 7 bases, with 12 bases sitting between them. This CDR3 is CASSSPTGNTQYF. The DNA of the CDR3 is TGTGCCAGCAGCTCACCAACAGGGAATACGCAGTATTTT. The whole variable domain, remainder taken from reference TRBV5-6 and TRBJ2-3, is DAGVTQSPTHLIKTRGQQVTLRCSPKSGHDTVSWYQQALGQGPQFIFQYYEEEERQRGNFPDRFSGHQFPNYSSELNVNALLLGDSALYLCASSSPTGNTQYFGPGTRLTVL.

The genes are TRBV2 and TRBJ1-5; D is possibly TRBD1 (6 bases). CDR3 length: 14 amino acids. Trimming pared 8 bases from V and 4 bases from J, leaving 15 bases between. Germline V gene sequence: CDR1 SNHLY, CDR2 FYNNEI. CDR3 region: CASGDTNSNQPQHF. The CDR3, as DNA: TGTGCCAGCGGGGACACCAACTCAAATCAGCCCCAGCATTTT.